Below, one T cell receptor (beta chain) is given with its context. These data are taken from a study of blood T cell repertoires in COVID-19. Study-wide background: COVID-19 samples, acute and convalescent, were from the United States, Italy and Spain. T cells, B-cell-depleted T cells, or PBMCs supplied cDNA or gDNA.

Per the study methods: By means of reference gene primer amplification, nucleated cell counts were estimated. The data were produced by immunoSEQ multiplex PCR, yet TCRdb's version contains in-frame clones alone and is incomplete. D and trimming were read from the DNA, whereas the V and J calls and clone size are those reported in that table. The sample lists 97,000 or so clones, around nine tenths occurring once. The V gene's germline CDR1 is SNHLY and CDR2 FYNNEI. This CDR3 has 16 amino acids. V was clipped by 5 bases and J by 5 bases, with 19 bases between them. This TCR derives from a man aged 50 or older with acute or convalescent COVID-19. The chain has TRBV2 and TRBJ2-1, with TRBD2 as a possible D gene (6 bases). Sequenced input: peripheral blood. CDR3 in DNA: TGTGCCAGCAGTTTGGGGGGACTCGCACTGAACAATGAGCAGTTCTTC. As protein: CASSLGGLALNNEQFF.